This TCR beta chain appears in the sequencing data of a study of blood T cell dynamics during melanoma immunotherapy. Across the study: Standard first-line treatment here was pembrolizumab or nivolumab plus ipilimumab in metastatic melanoma. Study-wide findings and caveats: Immune-effector CD8+ cells best matched cell-free DNA CDR3 sequences and were most clonal.

Documented time point: pre-treatment baseline. At 12 weeks after first infusion, RECIST 1.1 defined response for most patients. To note about this clone: Its antigen is still unknown.

Here immunoSEQ multiplex PCR was the method, and the copy in TCRdb shows in-frame clones only, minus some. The top ten clones hold about 0.17% of a sample with over 10,000 clones, around 90% of them seen once. Trimming took off 3 bases at V and 2 bases at J, with 8 bases between the two ends. In germline, CDR1 is LNHDA, CDR2 SQIVND (reference sequence). CDR3 length: 14 residues. The sequence derives from a human donor with melanoma. The chain couples TRBV19 to TRBJ1-5; unclear D gene. The sequences come from effector memory CD8+ T cells from blood, collected from a patient treated with checkpoint blockade. The CDR3 sequence: CASSIGQGNQPQHF. The CDR3 coding sequence is TGTGCCAGTAGTATTGGGCAAGGCAATCAGCCCCAGCATTTT. The variable domain in full, completed from reference TRBV19 and TRBJ1-5, reads DGGITQSPKYLFRKEGQNVTLSCEQNLNHDAMYWYRQDPGQGLRLIYYSQIVNDFQKGDIAEGYSVSREKKESFPLTVTSAQKNPTAFYLCASSIGQGNQPQHFGDGTRLSIL.